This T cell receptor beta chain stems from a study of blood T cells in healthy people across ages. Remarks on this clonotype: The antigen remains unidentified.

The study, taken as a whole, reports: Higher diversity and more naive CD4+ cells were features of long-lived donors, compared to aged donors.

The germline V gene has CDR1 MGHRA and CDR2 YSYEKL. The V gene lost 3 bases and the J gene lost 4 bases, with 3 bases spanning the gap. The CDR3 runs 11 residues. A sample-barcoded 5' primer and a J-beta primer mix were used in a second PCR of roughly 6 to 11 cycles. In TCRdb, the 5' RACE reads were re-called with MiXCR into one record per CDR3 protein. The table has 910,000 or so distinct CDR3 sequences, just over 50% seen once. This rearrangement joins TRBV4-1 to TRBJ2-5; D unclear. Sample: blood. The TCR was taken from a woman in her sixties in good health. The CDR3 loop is CASSHVETQYF. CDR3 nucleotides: TGCGCCAGCAGCCACGTAGAGACCCAGTACTTC.